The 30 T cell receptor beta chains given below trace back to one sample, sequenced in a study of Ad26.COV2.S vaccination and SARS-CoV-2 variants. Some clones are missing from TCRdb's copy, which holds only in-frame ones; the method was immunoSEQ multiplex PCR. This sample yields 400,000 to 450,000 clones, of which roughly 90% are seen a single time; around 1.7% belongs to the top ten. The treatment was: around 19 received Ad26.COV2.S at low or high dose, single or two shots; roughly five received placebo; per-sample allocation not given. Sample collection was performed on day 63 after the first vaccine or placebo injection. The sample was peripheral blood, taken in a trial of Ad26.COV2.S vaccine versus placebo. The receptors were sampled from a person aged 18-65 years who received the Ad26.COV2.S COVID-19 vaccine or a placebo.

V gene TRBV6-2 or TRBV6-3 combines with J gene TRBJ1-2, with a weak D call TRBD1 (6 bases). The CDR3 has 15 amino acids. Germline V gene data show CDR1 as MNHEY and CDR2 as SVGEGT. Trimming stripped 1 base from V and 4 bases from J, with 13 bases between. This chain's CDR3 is CASSYLFQGIYGYTF. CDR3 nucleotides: TGTGCCAGCAGTTACTTGTTTCAGGGGATCTATGGCTACACCTTC.

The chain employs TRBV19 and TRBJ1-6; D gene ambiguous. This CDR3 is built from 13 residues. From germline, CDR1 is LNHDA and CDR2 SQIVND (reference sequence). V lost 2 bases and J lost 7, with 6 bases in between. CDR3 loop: CASSISANSPLHF. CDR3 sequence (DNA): TGTGCCAGTAGTATATCCGCCAATTCACCCCTCCACTTT. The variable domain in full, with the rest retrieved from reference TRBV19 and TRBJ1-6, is DGGITQSPKYLFRKEGQNVTLSCEQNLNHDAMYWYRQDPGQGLRLIYYSQIVNDFQKGDIAEGYSVSREKKESFPLTVTSAQKNPTAFYLCASSISANSPLHFGNGTRLTVT.

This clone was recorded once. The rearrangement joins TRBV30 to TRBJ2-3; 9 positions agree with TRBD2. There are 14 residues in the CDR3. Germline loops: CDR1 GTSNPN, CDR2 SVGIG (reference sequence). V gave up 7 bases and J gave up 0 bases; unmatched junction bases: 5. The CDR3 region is CASWRGGSTDTQYF. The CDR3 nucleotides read TGTGCCTCCTGGCGGGGGGGTAGCACAGATACGCAGTATTTT.

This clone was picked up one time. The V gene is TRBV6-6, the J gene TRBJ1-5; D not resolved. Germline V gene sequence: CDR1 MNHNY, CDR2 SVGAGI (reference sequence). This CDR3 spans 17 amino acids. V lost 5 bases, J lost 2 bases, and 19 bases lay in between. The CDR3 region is CASSQWADQAGNQPQHF. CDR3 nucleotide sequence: TGTGCCAGCAGTCAATGGGCCGACCAAGCGGGCAATCAGCCCCAGCATTTT.

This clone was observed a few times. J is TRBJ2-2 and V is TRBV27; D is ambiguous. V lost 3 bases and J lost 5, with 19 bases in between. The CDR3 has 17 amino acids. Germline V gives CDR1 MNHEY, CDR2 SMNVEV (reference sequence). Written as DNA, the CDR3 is TGTGCCAGCAGTTTTGGGCTGTTTGGTTGGGAAACCGGGGAGCTGTTTTTT. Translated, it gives CASSFGLFGWETGELFF.

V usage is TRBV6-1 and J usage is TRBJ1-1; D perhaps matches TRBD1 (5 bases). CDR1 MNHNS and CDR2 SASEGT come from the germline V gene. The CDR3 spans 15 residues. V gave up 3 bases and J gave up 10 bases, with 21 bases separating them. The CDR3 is CASSDNLGASRIAFF. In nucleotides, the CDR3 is TGTGCCAGCAGTGACAATTTAGGGGCCTCAAGGATAGCTTTCTTT.

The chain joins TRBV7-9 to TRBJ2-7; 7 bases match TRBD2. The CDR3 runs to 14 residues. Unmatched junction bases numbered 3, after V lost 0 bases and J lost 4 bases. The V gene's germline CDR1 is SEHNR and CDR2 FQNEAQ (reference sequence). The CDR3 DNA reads TGTGCCAGCAGCTTAGCGGGGGGGACGTACGAGCAGTACTTC. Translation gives CASSLAGGTYEQYF.

Here the CDR3 DNA reads TGCGCCAGCAGTGAGTCGAGAGAAAACATTCAGTACTTC. Translation gives CASSESRENIQYF. V and J are TRBV10-1 and TRBJ2-4; D not certain. There are 13 residues in the CDR3. Trimming took 0 bases from V and 5 from J, leaving 5 bases between them. CDR1 is WNHNN and CDR2 is SYGVQD in the germline V gene (reference sequence).

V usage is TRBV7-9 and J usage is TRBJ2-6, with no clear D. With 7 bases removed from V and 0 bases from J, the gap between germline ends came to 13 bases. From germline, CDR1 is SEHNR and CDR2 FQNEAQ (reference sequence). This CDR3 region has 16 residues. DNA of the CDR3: TGTGCCAGCATCTACCCCGAAAGCTCTGGGGCCAACGTCCTGACTTTC. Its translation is CASIYPESSGANVLTF.

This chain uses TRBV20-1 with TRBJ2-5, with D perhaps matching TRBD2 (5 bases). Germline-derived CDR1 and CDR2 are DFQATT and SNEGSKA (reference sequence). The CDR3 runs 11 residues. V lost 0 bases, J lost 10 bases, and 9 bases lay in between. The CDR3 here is CSARDEGGQYF. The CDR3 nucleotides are TGCAGTGCTAGAGATGAGGGCGGCCAGTACTTC.

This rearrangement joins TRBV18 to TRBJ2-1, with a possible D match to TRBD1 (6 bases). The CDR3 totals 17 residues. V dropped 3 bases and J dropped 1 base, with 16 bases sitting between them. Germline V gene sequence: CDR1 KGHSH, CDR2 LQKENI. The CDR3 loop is CASSPRNRVRSYNEQFF. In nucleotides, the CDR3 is TGTGCCAGCTCACCTCGAAACAGGGTGCGATCCTACAATGAGCAGTTCTTC.

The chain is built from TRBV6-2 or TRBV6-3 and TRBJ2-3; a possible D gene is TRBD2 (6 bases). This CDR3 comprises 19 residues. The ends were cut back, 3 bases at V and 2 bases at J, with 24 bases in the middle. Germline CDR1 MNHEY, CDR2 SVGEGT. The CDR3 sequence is CASSYSVVGKREDTDTQYF. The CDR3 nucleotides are TGTGCCAGCAGTTATTCCGTCGTCGGGAAGAGGGAGGACACAGATACGCAGTATTTT.

The CDR3 loop is CASPRGQGACYGYTF. The CDR3 coding sequence is TGTGCCAGCCCCCGGGGACAGGGGGCTTGCTATGGCTACACCTTC. The chain uses TRBV21-1 and TRBJ1-2; the tabulated D call, TRBD1, remains unverified against the DNA. TRBV21-1 represents a pseudogene. The length of the CDR3 is 15 residues.

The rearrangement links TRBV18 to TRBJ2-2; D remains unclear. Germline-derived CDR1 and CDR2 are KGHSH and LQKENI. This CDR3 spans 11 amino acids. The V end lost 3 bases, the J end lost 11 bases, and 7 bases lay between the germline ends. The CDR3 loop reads CASSPLGELFF. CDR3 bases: TGTGCCAGCTCACCGCTCGGCGAGCTGTTTTTT. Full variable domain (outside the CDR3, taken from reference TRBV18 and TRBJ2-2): NAGVMQNPRHLVRRRGQEARLRCSPMKGHSHVYWYRQLPEEGLKFMVYLQKENIIDESGMPKERFSAEFPKEGPSILRIQQVVRGDSAAYFCASSPLGELFFGEGSRLTVL.

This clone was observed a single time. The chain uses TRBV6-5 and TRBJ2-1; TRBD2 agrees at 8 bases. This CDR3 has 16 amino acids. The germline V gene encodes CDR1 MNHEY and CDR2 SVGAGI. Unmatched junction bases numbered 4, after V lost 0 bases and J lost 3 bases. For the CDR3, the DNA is TGTGCCAGCAGTTACTCGAGCGGGGGACACTACAATGAGCAGTTCTTC. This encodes CASSYSSGGHYNEQFF.

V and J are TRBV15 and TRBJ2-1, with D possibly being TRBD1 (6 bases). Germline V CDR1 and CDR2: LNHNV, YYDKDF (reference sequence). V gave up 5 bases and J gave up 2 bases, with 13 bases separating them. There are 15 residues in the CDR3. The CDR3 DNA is TGTGCCACCAGCCCCAGGGACAAGCCCTACAATGAGCAGTTCTTC. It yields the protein CATSPRDKPYNEQFF.

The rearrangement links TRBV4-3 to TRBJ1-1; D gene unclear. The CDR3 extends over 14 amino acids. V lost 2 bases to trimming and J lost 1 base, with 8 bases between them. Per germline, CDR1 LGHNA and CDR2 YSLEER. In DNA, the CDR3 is TGCGCCAGCAGCCAATCCAGAAAGAACACTGAAGCTTTCTTT. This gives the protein CASSQSRKNTEAFF.

CDR3 bases: TGCAGTGCTAGAGGGTACTTCGAGCAGTACTTC. Protein product: CSARGYFEQYF. The rearrangement joins TRBV20-1 to TRBJ2-7; no clear D. The germline CDR1 and CDR2 sequences are DFQATT and SNEGSKA (reference sequence). Trimming left V 1 base short and J 6 bases short, with 7 bases between. The CDR3 loop spans 11 amino acids.

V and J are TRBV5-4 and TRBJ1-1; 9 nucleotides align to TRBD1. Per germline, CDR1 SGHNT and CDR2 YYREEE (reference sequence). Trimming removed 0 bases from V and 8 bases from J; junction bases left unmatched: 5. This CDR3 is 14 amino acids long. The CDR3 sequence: CASSLGDRAREAFF. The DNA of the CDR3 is TGTGCCAGCAGCTTGGGGGACAGGGCTAGGGAAGCTTTCTTT.

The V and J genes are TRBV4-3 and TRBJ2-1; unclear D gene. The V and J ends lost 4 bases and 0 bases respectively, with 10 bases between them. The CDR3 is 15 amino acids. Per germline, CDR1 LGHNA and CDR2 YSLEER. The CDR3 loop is CASSPRQSSYNEQFF. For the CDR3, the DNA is TGCGCCAGCAGCCCGCGCCAGAGCTCCTACAATGAGCAGTTCTTC.

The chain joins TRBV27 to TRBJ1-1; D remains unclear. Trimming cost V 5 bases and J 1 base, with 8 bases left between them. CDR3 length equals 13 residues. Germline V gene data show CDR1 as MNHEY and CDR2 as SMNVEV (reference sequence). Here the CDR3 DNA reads TGTGCCAGCAGTAACCGGCGGAACACTGAAGCTTTCTTT. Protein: CASSNRRNTEAFF.

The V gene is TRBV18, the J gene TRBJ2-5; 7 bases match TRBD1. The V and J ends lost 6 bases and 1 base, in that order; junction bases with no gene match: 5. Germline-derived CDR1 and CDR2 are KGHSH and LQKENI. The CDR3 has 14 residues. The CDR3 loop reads CASSQDRVQETQYF. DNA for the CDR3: TGTGCCAGCTCGCAAGACAGGGTCCAAGAGACCCAGTACTTC.

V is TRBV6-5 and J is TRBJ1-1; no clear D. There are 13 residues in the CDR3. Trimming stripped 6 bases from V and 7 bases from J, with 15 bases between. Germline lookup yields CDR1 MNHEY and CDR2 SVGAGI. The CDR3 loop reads CASSLGPCIEAFF. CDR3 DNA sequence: TGTGCCAGCAGCCTCGGGCCGTGCATTGAAGCTTTCTTT.

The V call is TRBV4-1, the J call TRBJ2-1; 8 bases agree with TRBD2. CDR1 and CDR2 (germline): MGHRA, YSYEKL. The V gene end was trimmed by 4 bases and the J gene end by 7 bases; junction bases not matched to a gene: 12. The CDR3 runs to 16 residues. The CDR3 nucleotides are TGCGCCAGCAGCCCTCTGGCGGGGGGACTGGGGAATGAGCAGTTCTTC. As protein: CASSPLAGGLGNEQFF.

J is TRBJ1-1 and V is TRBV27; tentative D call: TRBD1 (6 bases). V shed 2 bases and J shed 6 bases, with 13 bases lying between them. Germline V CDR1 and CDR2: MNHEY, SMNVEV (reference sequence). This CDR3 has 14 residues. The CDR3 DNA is TGTGCCAGCAGTTTAGCAGGGGTGAAGGCTGAAGCTTTCTTT. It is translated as CASSLAGVKAEAFF.

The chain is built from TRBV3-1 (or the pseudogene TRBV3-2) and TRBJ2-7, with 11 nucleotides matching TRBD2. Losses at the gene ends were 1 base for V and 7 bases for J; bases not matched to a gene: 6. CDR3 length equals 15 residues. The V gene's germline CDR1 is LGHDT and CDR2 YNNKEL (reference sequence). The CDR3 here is CASSQGERLAGEQYF. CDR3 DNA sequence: TGTGCCAGCAGCCAAGGGGAAAGACTAGCGGGGGAGCAGTACTTC.

The CDR3 spells CASSQWTEQNSPLHF. For the CDR3, the DNA is TGTGCCAGCAGCCAATGGACAGAGCAAAATTCACCCCTCCACTTT. This chain joins TRBV3-1 (or the pseudogene TRBV3-2) and TRBJ1-6; tentatively, D is TRBD1 (6 bases). Germline assignment: CDR1 LGHDT and CDR2 YNNKEL (reference sequence). This CDR3 has 15 amino acids. Trimming pared 2 bases from V and 7 bases from J, leaving 12 bases between.

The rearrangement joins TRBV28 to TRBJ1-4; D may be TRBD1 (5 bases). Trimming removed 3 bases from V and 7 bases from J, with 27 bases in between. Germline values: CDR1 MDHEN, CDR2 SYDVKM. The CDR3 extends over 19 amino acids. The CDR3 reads CASSFPTANARGGGEKLFF. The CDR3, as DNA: TGTGCCAGCAGTTTTCCGACGGCGAACGCTAGGGGAGGTGGTGAAAAACTGTTTTTT.

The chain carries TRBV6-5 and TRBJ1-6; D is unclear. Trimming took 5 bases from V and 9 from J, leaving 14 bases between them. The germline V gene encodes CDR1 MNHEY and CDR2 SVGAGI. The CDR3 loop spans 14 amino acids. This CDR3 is CASSREDGISPLHF. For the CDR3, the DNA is TGTGCCAGCAGTCGTGAGGACGGGATTTCACCCCTCCACTTT.

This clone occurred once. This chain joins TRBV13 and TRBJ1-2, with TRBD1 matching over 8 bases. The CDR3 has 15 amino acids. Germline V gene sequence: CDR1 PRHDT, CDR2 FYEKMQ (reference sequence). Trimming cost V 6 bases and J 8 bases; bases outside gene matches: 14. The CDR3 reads CASSNSGQGIHGYTF. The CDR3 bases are TGTGCCAGCAGTAATAGTGGACAGGGCATCCACGGCTACACCTTC.